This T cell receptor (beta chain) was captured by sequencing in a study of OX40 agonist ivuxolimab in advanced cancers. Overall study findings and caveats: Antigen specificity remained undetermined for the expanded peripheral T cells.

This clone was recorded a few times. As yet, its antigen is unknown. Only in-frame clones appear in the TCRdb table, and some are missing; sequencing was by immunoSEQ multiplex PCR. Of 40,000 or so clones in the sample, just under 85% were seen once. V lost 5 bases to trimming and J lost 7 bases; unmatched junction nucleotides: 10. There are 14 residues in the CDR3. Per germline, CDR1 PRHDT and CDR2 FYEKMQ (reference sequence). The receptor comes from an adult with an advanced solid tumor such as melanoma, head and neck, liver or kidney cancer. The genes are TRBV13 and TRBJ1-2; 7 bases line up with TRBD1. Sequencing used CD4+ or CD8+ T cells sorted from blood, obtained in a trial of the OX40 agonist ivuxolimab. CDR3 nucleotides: TGTGCCAGCAGCCCTCGGGAGGGGGCGAGTGGCTACACCTTC. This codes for CASSPREGASGYTF.